Listed below are T cell receptor beta chains from one sample, sequenced in a study of cytomegalovirus exposure and HLA in healthy donors. The method was immunoSEQ multiplex PCR; TCRdb's version includes in-frame clones alone and lacks a portion of them. The sample shows around 270,000 clones, about four fifths of them seen only once. Sequenced: PBMCs. These receptor sequences come from a girl aged 2-10 years in good health and CMV-seronegative. CDR3s include the opening cysteine and the closing phenylalanine or tryptophan. A D gene is named only where the DNA matches it firmly. For some rows the clone size is stated as once, few or many, or as a class when expanded; others skip it.

V,D,size,length,J,DNA,CDR3
TRBV29-1,NA,NA,12,TRBJ2-5,TGCAGCGTTGCCCACCTAAAAGAGACCCAGTACTTC,CSVAHLKETQYF
TRBV2,NA,NA,14,TRBJ2-7,TGTGCCAGCAGTGGTGAGACAGGTTCCTACGAGCAGTACTTC,CASSGETGSYEQYF
TRBV10-1,TRBD2,NA,13,TRBJ2-7,TGCGCCAGCAGTCCTGCGGGAGCCTCCGAGCAGTACTTC,CASSPAGASEQYF
TRBV4-1,TRBD2,NA,14,TRBJ2-1,TGCGCCAGCAGCCTGCGGGAGGCTCGGAATGAGCAGTTCTTC,CASSLREARNEQFF
TRBV7-9,TRBD1,once,12,TRBJ1-5,TGTGCCAGCACAACAGGGGGTCAGCCCCAGCATTTT,CASTTGGQPQHF
TRBV10-1,NA,NA,14,TRBJ2-7,TGCGCCAGCAGTGTAGCTCTTTTAGGGGACGAGCAGTACTTC,CASSVALLGDEQYF
TRBV2,TRBD1,once,13,TRBJ1-5,TGTGCCACCTCGGGACAGGGCAACCAGCCCCAGCATTTT,CATSGQGNQPQHF
TRBV6-1,NA,once,17,TRBJ2-7,TGTGCCAGCAGTGAAGTGACCCTTTACACAGGGTCCTACGAGCAGTACTTC,CASSEVTLYTGSYEQYF
TRBV5-5,NA,few,16,TRBJ1-4,TGTGCCAGCAGCATCCAGGGTTCGGGCGTAAGTGAAAAACTGTTTTTT,CASSIQGSGVSEKLFF
TRBV4-1,TRBD1,few,15,TRBJ1-5,TGCGCCAGCAGCCAAGACAGGGGGAGCAATCAGCCCCAGCATTTT,CASSQDRGSNQPQHF
TRBV9,NA,once,13,TRBJ1-4,TGTGCCAGCAGCGACGGGGGGGGTGAAAAACTGTTTTTT,CASSDGGGEKLFF
TRBV7-9,TRBD2,NA,16,TRBJ2-1,TGTTCCAGCAGCCCGGGGGCGGGAGGGGACTACAATGAGCAGTTCTTC,CSSSPGAGGDYNEQFF
TRBV5-6,NA,NA,14,TRBJ2-3,TGTGCCAGCAGCTCCAAGGGGTGGGCAGATACGCAGTATTTT,CASSSKGWADTQYF
TRBV7-2,NA,NA,14,TRBJ2-2,TGTGCCAGCCGGGGGACTGTGAACACCGGGGAGCTGTTTTTT,CASRGTVNTGELFF
TRBV7-9,TRBD1,once,16,TRBJ2-1,TGTGCCAGCAGCTCCTTTGACAGGGGGGCCTACAATGAGCAGTTCTTC,CASSSFDRGAYNEQFF
TRBV5-6,NA,NA,14,TRBJ2-7,TGTGCCAGCAGCTTTGGGCAGGGGTATAACGAGCAGTACTTC,CASSFGQGYNEQYF
TRBV20-1,TRBD2,NA,11,TRBJ2-1,TGCAGTGCTAGAGGGCGGGGGGAGCAGTTCTTC,CSARGRGEQFF
TRBV13,TRBD1,NA,17,TRBJ1-1,TGTGCCAGCAGCTCAAGAGTAGACAGGGGGCCATTCACTGAAGCTTTCTTT,CASSSRVDRGPFTEAFF
TRBV4-1,TRBD2,NA,16,TRBJ2-7,TGCGCCAGCAGCCAAGACTGGACTAGGCCCCCCTACGAGCAGTACTTC,CASSQDWTRPPYEQYF
TRBV5-1,NA,NA,14,TRBJ2-5,TGCGCCAGCAGCCACAGGACAGATGTGGAGACCCAGTACTTC,CASSHRTDVETQYF
TRBV28,TRBD1,NA,13,TRBJ2-1,TGTGCCAGCAGTTTAACACCCCGGACAGGGCGGTTCTTC,CASSLTPRTGRFF
TRBV2,TRBD2,NA,15,TRBJ2-4,TGTGCCAGCTTAGCGGGGGTATGGGGCAAAAACATTCAGTACTTC,CASLAGVWGKNIQYF
TRBV6-5,NA,NA,14,TRBJ2-7,TGTGCCAGCAGTTACAGTGACTTAGCCTACGAGCAGTACTTC,CASSYSDLAYEQYF
TRBV16,NA,NA,14,TRBJ1-5,TGTGCCAGCAGCCAATCGAGGATCAATCAGCCCCAGCATTTT,CASSQSRINQPQHF
TRBV6-4,TRBD1,NA,15,TRBJ2-7,TGTGCCGGACCGGGACAGGGGACCCCCCTCTACGAGCAGTACTTC,CAGPGQGTPLYEQYF
TRBV7-8,NA,NA,16,TRBJ1-1,TGTGCCAGCAGCTTAGGCTCAACAGGGATCTACACTGAAGCTTTCTTT,CASSLGSTGIYTEAFF
TRBV5-1,NA,NA,16,TRBJ2-2,TGCGCCAGCAGCTTGGGTGTCAGAAGTAACACCGGGGAGCTGTTTTTT,CASSLGVRSNTGELFF
TRBV5-6,TRBD1,NA,14,TRBJ2-7,TGTGCCAGCAGGGGCGGACAGGGCTGGTACGAGCAGTACTTC,CASRGGQGWYEQYF
TRBV13,NA,NA,15,TRBJ2-1,TGTGCCAGCAGTCTCAGACGGGATACATTTCATGAGCAGTTCTTC,CASSLRRDTFHEQFF
TRBV19,TRBD1,NA,13,TRBJ2-7,TGTGCCAGTAGTCCGACAGGGGACTACGAGCAGTACTTC,CASSPTGDYEQYF
TRBV7-3,NA,few,15,TRBJ2-1,TGTGCCAGCAGCCTACAGGGTTACTCCTACAATGAGCAGTTCTTC,CASSLQGYSYNEQFF
TRBV28,NA,NA,13,TRBJ2-7,TGTGCCAGCAGTTGGGACACCCCCTACGAGCAGTACTTC,CASSWDTPYEQYF
TRBV10-2,NA,few,13,TRBJ1-6,TGCGCCAGCAGGGTGGGGGGAGGCTCACCCCTCCACTTT,CASRVGGGSPLHF
TRBV6-1,TRBD2,NA,15,TRBJ2-7,TGTGCCACCCTATCCCGACTAGCGGGAGCCTACGAGCAGTACTTC,CATLSRLAGAYEQYF
TRBV4-2,NA,NA,15,TRBJ1-2,TGTGCCAGCAGCCAAGCGGGGGGGGCTAACTATGGCTACACCTTC,CASSQAGGANYGYTF
TRBV4-1,NA,few,20,TRBJ1-5,TGCGCCAGCAGCCAAGTGGGATTGGACGGACTCCTGTATAGCAATCAGCCCCAGCATTTT,CASSQVGLDGLLYSNQPQHF
TRBV4-2,NA,NA,14,TRBJ2-1,TGTGCCAGCAGCCAATCCCGGGACTACAATGAGCAGTTCTTC,CASSQSRDYNEQFF
TRBV28,NA,NA,14,TRBJ2-7,TGTGCCAGCAGTTTACCCCTCCGGGGCTACGAGCAGTACTTC,CASSLPLRGYEQYF
TRBV27,NA,NA,17,TRBJ2-3,TGTGCCAGCAGTTTATTAAATCCGGGACTTAGCACAGATACGCAGTATTTT,CASSLLNPGLSTDTQYF
TRBV6-1,NA,NA,11,TRBJ2-7,TGTGCCAGCACCTCTCGGGGCGAGCAGTACTTC,CASTSRGEQYF
TRBV30,NA,NA,16,TRBJ2-7,TGTGCCTGGAGGAAATACATCGGAAGTAGCGGCTACGAGCAGTACTTC,CAWRKYIGSSGYEQYF